Following are 23 T cell receptor beta chains from one sample sequenced in a study of OX40 agonist ivuxolimab in advanced cancers. TCRdb's table, derived via immunoSEQ multiplex PCR, lists solely in-frame clones and lacks some. Here the sample spans about 77,000 clones, 80% to 90% being singletons. The sample consisted of CD4+ or CD8+ T cells sorted from blood, taken in a trial of the OX40 agonist ivuxolimab. Source of these receptors: an adult with an advanced solid tumor such as melanoma, head and neck, liver or kidney cancer.

The chain uses TRBV5-1 and TRBJ2-5, with 12 bases that match TRBD2. Looked up from germline, CDR1 is SGHRS and CDR2 is YFSETQ. The CDR3 is made up of 17 amino acids. The V gene end was trimmed by 0 bases and the J gene end by 0 bases; junction bases not matched to a gene: 3. The CDR3 DNA reads as TGCGCCAGCAGCTTGGCTAGGACTAGCGGGAACCAAGAGACCCAGTACTTC. Translation: CASSLARTSGNQETQYF.

This clone was detected a few times. The chain's CDR3 is CSAPRPDTQYF. In nucleotides, the CDR3 is TGCAGTGCTCCCCGGCCAGATACGCAGTATTTT. The chain is built from TRBV20-1 and TRBJ2-3; D gene ambiguous. This CDR3 spans 11 amino acids. V was clipped by 5 bases and J by 4 bases, with 7 bases between them. The germline V gene has CDR1 DFQATT and CDR2 SNEGSKA (reference sequence).

V is TRBV29-1 and J is TRBJ2-7; possible D gene TRBD2, 5 bases. Per germline, CDR1 SQVTM and CDR2 ANQGSEA. This CDR3 comprises 13 residues. The germline V and J ends were trimmed by 2 bases and 2 bases, with 10 bases remaining between them. The CDR3 DNA is TGCAGCGTTGAAAGTGTGGAGGCCTACGAGCAGTACTTC. It is translated as CSVESVEAYEQYF.

The chain couples TRBV20-1 to TRBJ1-2, with 7 bases matching TRBD1. V dropped 6 bases and J dropped 7; count of bases not matched to a gene: 5. Per the germline V gene, CDR1 is DFQATT and CDR2 is SNEGSKA (reference sequence). The CDR3 has 11 amino acids. The CDR3 DNA reads TGCAGTGCCCGCAGGGGGTCTGGCTACACCTTC. Amino acid sequence: CSARRGSGYTF.

This chain connects TRBV5-1 to TRBJ1-1; no definite D call. The CDR3 length is 14 residues. The germline CDR1 and CDR2 sequences are SGHRS and YFSETQ. Trimming cost V 0 bases and J 4 bases, with 10 bases left between them. This chain's CDR3 is CASSLERTPTEAFF. In DNA, the CDR3 is TGCGCCAGCAGCTTGGAGCGAACACCCACTGAAGCTTTCTTT.

This clone rates as medium-sized. This rearrangement joins TRBV6-1 to TRBJ2-7, with 7 nucleotides matching TRBD2. Trimming took 8 bases from V and 4 from J; bases not matched to a gene: 8. The germline CDR1 and CDR2 sequences are MNHNS and SASEGT. The CDR3 spans 13 residues. The DNA of the CDR3 is TGTGCCAGCGGGAGGGCCCCAAATTACGAGCAGTACTTC. It translates to CASGRAPNYEQYF.

The V gene is TRBV9, the J gene TRBJ2-7, with TRBD1 matching 7 bases. The germline V gene encodes CDR1 SGDLS and CDR2 YYNGEE. CDR3 length: 15 amino acids. Trimming cost V 0 bases and J 7 bases; bases outside gene matches: 10. CDR3 amino acids: CASSVDDHRGGEQYF. CDR3 sequence (DNA): TGTGCCAGCAGCGTAGACGACCACAGGGGTGGAGAGCAGTACTTC.

The chain links TRBV5-4 to TRBJ2-1; 8 bases match TRBD2. Germline V gene sequence: CDR1 SGHNT, CDR2 YYREEE (reference sequence). There are 15 residues in the CDR3. J gave up 3 bases and V 0 bases, and 2 bases lay outside the gene matches. The CDR3 bases are TGTGCCAGCAGCTTGGAGCTAGCGGGCTACAATGAGCAGTTCTTC. The encoded protein is CASSLELAGYNEQFF. Full variable domain (rest looked up from reference TRBV5-4 and TRBJ2-1): ETGVTQSPTHLIKTRGQQVTLRCSSQSGHNTVSWYQQALGQGPQFIFQYYREEENGRGNFPPRFSGLQFPNYSSELNVNALELDDSALYLCASSLELAGYNEQFFGPGTRLTVL.

This sequence joins TRBV14 and TRBJ2-2, with D possibly being TRBD2 (5 bases). V lost 4 bases to trimming and J lost 6 bases, with 15 bases between them. The V gene's germline CDR1 is SGHDN and CDR2 FVKESK. This CDR3 has 15 residues. CDR3 residues: CASSLPGPRAGELFF. In DNA form, the CDR3 reads TGTGCCAGCAGCCTACCGGGCCCGAGGGCCGGGGAGCTGTTTTTT.

The J gene is TRBJ1-1, the V gene TRBV28; tentatively, D is TRBD1 (5 bases). Germline assignment: CDR1 MDHEN and CDR2 SYDVKM. V lost 6 bases and J 1 base, leaving 15 bases between the germline ends. CDR3 length equals 15 residues. This CDR3 is CASRGGGITNTEAFF. The CDR3 DNA follows: TGTGCCAGCAGGGGCGGGGGAATCACGAACACTGAAGCTTTCTTT.

The chain carries TRBV7-2 and TRBJ1-2; 9 positions match TRBD1. Germline V gene lookup returns CDR1 SGHTA and CDR2 FQGNSA. The CDR3 loop spans 15 amino acids. Trimming cost V 2 bases and J 6 bases; bases outside gene matches: 7. The DNA of the CDR3 is TGTGCCAGCAGCTTAAACAGGGGGCCCAATAATGGCTACACCTTC. Amino acid sequence: CASSLNRGPNNGYTF.

This chain connects TRBV28 to TRBJ2-5; TRBD1 matches at 11 bases. Trimming took 10 bases from V and 5 from J; bases not matched to a gene: 9. This CDR3 has 14 residues. Germline values: CDR1 MDHEN, CDR2 SYDVKM. The CDR3 is CATAGDRGMETQYF. CDR3 DNA sequence: TGTGCCACCGCGGGGGACAGGGGGATGGAGACCCAGTACTTC.

The V gene is TRBV7-3, the J gene TRBJ1-1, with D perhaps matching TRBD1 (5 bases). The V end was cut by 3 bases, the J end by 1 base, with 9 bases between. The germline CDR1 and CDR2 sequences are SGHTA and FQGTGA. The CDR3 extends over 14 amino acids. This chain's CDR3 is CASSLQGGNTEAFF. The CDR3 DNA is TGTGCCAGCAGCTTGCAGGGCGGGAACACTGAAGCTTTCTTT.

The V gene is TRBV5-4, the J gene TRBJ1-3; 9 bases fit TRBD1. Germline CDR1 reads SGHNT; CDR2 reads YYREEE (reference sequence). Trimming cost V 4 bases and J 8 bases; bases outside gene matches: 10. This CDR3 contains 15 residues. CDR3 amino acids: CASSASQGATDTIYF. The CDR3 DNA is TGTGCCAGCAGCGCCTCACAGGGGGCAACTGACACCATATATTTT.

J is TRBJ2-7 and V is TRBV7-2, with D hard to call. The CDR3 is 11 residues long. Per germline, CDR1 SGHTA and CDR2 FQGNSA. V lost 2 bases, J lost 5 bases, and 4 bases lay in between. CDR3 loop: CASSLINEQYF. CDR3 coding DNA: TGTGCCAGCAGCTTAATTAACGAGCAGTACTTC.

The chain recombines TRBV14 with TRBJ1-2; D uncertain. The germline V gene has CDR1 SGHDN and CDR2 FVKESK. The CDR3 runs 16 residues. Between the trimmed V and J ends, which lost 0 bases and 13 bases, there was a span of 24 bases. The CDR3 here is CASSQERTLLRESCTF. The CDR3 nucleotides read TGTGCCAGCAGCCAAGAAAGGACTCTCCTTCGGGAGTCATGCACCTTC.

The chain links TRBV5-5 to TRBJ2-3; the D is unclear. Trimming shortened V by 4 bases and J by 3 bases, and 9 bases separated the two germline ends. The V gene's germline CDR1 is SGHKS and CDR2 YYEKEE (reference sequence). The CDR3 is made up of 13 amino acids. This chain's CDR3 is CASSRPPTDTQYF. CDR3 coding DNA: TGTGCCAGCAGCCGCCCCCCGACAGATACGCAGTATTTT.

The chain couples TRBV15 to TRBJ2-5; possibly TRBD2 for D (6 bases). The CDR3 is made up of 15 amino acids. Trimming cost V 1 base and J 2 bases, with 11 bases left between them. CDR1 and CDR2 from the germline V gene are LNHNV and YYDKDF (reference sequence). Written as DNA, the CDR3 is TGTGCCACCAGCAGAGGGGGACTGGGTCAAGAGACCCAGTACTTC. Protein product: CATSRGGLGQETQYF.

CDR3 region: CASSLRGKSDTQYF. The CDR3 DNA is TGTGCCAGCAGCTTACGAGGAAAGTCAGATACGCAGTATTTT. The chain carries TRBV11-3 and TRBJ2-3, with unresolved D. This CDR3 is built from 14 residues. V was clipped by 2 bases and J by 4 bases, with 10 bases between them. Germline V lookup: CDR1 SGHNT, CDR2 YENEEA.

The V gene is TRBV5-1, the J gene TRBJ1-1, with D maybe TRBD1 (5 bases). Trimming left V 7 bases short and J 0 bases short, with 16 bases between. Germline V gene sequence: CDR1 SGHRS, CDR2 YFSETQ. This CDR3 is built from 15 residues. As DNA, the CDR3 is TGCGCCAGCGGGACGGGGGGAACCATGAACACTGAAGCTTTCTTT. This translates into CASGTGGTMNTEAFF.

The chain has TRBV4-3 and TRBJ2-4, with 13 nucleotides matching TRBD2. This CDR3 contains 18 residues. V was clipped by 0 bases and J by 1 base; unmatched bases: 3. Germline CDR1 is LGHNA and CDR2 is YSLEER. This CDR3 reads CASSQDRTSGSAKNIQYF. For the CDR3, the DNA is TGCGCCAGCAGCCAAGATCGGACTAGCGGGAGTGCCAAAAACATTCAGTACTTC.

CDR3 loop: CASSYGGGNNEKLFF. The CDR3 region has the DNA TGTGCCAGCAGTTACGGAGGCGGAAATAATGAAAAACTGTTTTTT. The chain joins TRBV6-5 to TRBJ1-4; the D is unclear. Germline CDR1 reads MNHEY; CDR2 reads SVGAGI. The CDR3 runs to 15 residues. Trimming took 2 bases from V and 4 from J, leaving 11 bases between them.

This chain links TRBV5-6 with TRBJ2-4; TRBD2 agrees at 8 bases. The CDR3 is 15 amino acids. The trim removed 0 bases at V and 1 base at J, leaving 0 bases unmatched. Germline values: CDR1 SGHDT, CDR2 YYEEEE. CDR3 sequence: CASSLGLAAKNIQYF. The CDR3 coding sequence is TGTGCCAGCAGCTTGGGACTAGCGGCCAAAAACATTCAGTACTTC.